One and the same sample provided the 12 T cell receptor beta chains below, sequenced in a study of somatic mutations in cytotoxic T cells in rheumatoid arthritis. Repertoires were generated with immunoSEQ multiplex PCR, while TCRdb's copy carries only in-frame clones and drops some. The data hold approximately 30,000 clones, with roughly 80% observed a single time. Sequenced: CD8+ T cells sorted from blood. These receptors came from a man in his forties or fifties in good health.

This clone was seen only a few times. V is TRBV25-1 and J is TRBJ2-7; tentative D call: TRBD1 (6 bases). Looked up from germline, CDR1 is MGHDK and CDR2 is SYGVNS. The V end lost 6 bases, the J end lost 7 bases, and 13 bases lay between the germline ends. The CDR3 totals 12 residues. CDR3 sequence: CASSLVRGEQYF. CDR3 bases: TGTGCCAGCAGCCTTGTTAGGGGGGAGCAGTACTTC.

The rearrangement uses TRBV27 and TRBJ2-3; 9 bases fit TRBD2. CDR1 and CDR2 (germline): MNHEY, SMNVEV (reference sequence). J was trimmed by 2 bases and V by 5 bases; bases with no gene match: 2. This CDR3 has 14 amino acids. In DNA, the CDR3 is TGTGCCAGCAGTAAGCGGGAGGTCACAGATACGCAGTATTTT. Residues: CASSKREVTDTQYF.

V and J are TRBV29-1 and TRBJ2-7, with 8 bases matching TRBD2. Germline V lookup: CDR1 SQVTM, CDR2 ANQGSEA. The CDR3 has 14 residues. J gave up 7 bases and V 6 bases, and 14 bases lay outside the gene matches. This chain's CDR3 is CSVGRVGSREEQYF. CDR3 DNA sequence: TGCAGCGTCGGGAGGGTGGGGAGTCGTGAAGAGCAGTACTTC.

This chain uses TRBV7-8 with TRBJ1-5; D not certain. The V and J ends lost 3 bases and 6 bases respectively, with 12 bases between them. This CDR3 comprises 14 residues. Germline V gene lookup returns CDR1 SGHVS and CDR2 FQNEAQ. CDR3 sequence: CASSFGPESQPQHF. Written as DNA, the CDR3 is TGTGCCAGCAGCTTCGGGCCAGAAAGTCAGCCCCAGCATTTT.

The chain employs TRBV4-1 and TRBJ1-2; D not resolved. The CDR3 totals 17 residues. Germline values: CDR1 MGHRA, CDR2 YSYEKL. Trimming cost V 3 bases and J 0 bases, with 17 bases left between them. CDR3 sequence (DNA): TGCGCCAGCAGCCATACGGCCCCCAAGTTTACTAACTATGGCTACACCTTC. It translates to CASSHTAPKFTNYGYTF.

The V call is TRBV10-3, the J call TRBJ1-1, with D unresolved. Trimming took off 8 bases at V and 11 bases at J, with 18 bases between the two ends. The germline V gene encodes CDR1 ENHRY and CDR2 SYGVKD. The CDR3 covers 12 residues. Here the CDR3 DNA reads TGTGCCATCGCCCCATCGGGTGACTTGGCTTTCTTT. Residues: CAIAPSGDLAFF.

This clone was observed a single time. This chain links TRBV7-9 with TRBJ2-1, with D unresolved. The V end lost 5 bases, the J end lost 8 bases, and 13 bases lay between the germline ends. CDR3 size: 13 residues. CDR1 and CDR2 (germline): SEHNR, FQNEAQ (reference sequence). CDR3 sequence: CASSLPLRDEQFF. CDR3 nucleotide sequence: TGTGCCAGCAGCCTCCCCCTACGGGATGAGCAGTTCTTC.

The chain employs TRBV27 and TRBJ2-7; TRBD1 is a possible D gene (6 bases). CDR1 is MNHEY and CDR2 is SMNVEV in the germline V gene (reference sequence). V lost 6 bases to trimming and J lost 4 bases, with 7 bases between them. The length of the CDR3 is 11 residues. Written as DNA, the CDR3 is TGTGCCAGCAGAAGGGGGTACGAGCAGTACTTC. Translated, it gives CASRRGYEQYF.

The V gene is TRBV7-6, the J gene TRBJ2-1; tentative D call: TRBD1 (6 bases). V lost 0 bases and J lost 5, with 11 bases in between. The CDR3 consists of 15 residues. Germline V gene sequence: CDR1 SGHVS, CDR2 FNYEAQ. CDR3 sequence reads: CASSLAGPGDNEQFF. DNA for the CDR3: TGTGCCAGCAGCTTAGCGGGACCAGGGGACAATGAGCAGTTCTTC.

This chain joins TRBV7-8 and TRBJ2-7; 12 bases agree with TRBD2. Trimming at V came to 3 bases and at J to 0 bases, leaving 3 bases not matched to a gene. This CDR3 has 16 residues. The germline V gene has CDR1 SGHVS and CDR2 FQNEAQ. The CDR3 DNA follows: TGTGCCAGCAGCTTCGGACTAGCGGGGAACTCCTACGAGCAGTACTTC. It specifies CASSFGLAGNSYEQYF.

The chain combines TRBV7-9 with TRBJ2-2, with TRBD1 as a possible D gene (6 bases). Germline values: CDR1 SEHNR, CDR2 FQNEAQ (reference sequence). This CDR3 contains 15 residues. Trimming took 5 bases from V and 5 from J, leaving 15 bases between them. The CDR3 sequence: CASSSRDTNTGELFF. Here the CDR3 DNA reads TGTGCCAGCAGCAGCCGGGACACCAATACCGGGGAGCTGTTTTTT. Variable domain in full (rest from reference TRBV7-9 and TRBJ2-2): DTGVSQNPRHKITKRGQNVTFRCDPISEHNRLYWYRQTLGQGPEFLTYFQNEAQLEKSRLLSDRFSAERPKGSFSTLEIQRTEQGDSAMYLCASSSRDTNTGELFFGEGSRLTVL.

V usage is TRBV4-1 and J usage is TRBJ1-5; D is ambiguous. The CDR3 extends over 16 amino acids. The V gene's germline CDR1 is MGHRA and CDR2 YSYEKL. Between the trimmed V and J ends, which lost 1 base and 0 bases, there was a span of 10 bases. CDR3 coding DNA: TGCGCCAGCAGCCAAGCCGACCGAAATAGCAATCAGCCCCAGCATTTT. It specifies CASSQADRNSNQPQHF.